The 11 T cell receptor beta chains given below trace back to one sample, sequenced in a study of post-analysis software for immune sequencing data. TCR beta cDNA libraries had unique molecular identifiers. Each CDR3 protein gets one entry after TCRdb re-called the PCR reads with MiXCR. Among about 800,000 distinct CDR3 sequences, roughly 29% were seen once, and the ten largest hold around 0.55%. No antigen has been assigned to these receptors. General observations from the study: Five or six TRBV segments were significantly more frequent in patients than in controls. TRBV5-6, TRBV5-1 and TRBV20-1 were among these segments.

Sequenced sample: blood. The receptors originated from a girl aged 5 to 17 with multiple sclerosis.

This clonotype appeared a few times. The V and J genes are TRBV11-3 and TRBJ2-7; 7 positions match TRBD2. The DNA matches TRBJ2-5 better at its end, which makes the J call doubtful. The V gene's germline CDR1 is SGHNT and CDR2 YENEEA. This CDR3 comprises 13 residues. CDR3 bases: TGTGCCAGCAGCTCGACTAGCATCGAGACCCAGTACTTC. It yields the protein CASSSTSIETQYF.

This clonotype turned up a few times. The chain joins TRBV24-1 to TRBJ2-1, with 16 bases fitting TRBD2. The CDR3 sequence is 18 residues long. J gave up 12 bases and V 2 bases, and 12 bases lay outside the gene matches. Germline CDR1 reads KGHDR; CDR2 reads SFDVKD. The CDR3 nucleotides are TGTGCCACCAGTGATTCGGGACTAGCGGGAGGGCCCGGGGTCGGGCAGTTCTTC. This sequence encodes CATSDSGLAGGPGVGQFF.

There are a few counts of this clonotype. The J gene is TRBJ2-3, the V gene TRBV4-2, with D perhaps assigned TRBD1 or TRBD2 (5 bases each). The CDR3 is 15 residues long. Trimming left V 3 bases short and J 4 bases short, with 14 bases between. Germline V gene lookup returns CDR1 LGHNA and CDR2 YNFKEQ. The CDR3 sequence: CASSQGTRVSDTQYF. The CDR3 DNA sequence: TGTGCCAGCAGCCAGGGGACCCGCGTTTCAGATACGCAGTATTTT.

The gene calls are TRBV29-1 and TRBJ2-7; maybe TRBD1 (5 bases). The V end was cut by 8 bases, the J end by 7 bases, with 18 bases between. The CDR3 has 12 amino acids. Germline V gene lookup returns CDR1 SQVTM and CDR2 ANQGSEA. CDR3 in amino acids: CSSTWGVNEQYF. In DNA form, the CDR3 reads TGCAGCTCGACATGGGGCGTCAATGAGCAGTACTTC.

This rearrangement joins TRBV5-5 to TRBJ1-5; no clear D. CDR3 length: 14 amino acids. In germline, CDR1 is SGHKS, CDR2 YYEKEE (reference sequence). Between the trimmed V and J ends, which lost 0 bases and 9 bases, there was a span of 13 bases. The CDR3 reads CASSLETGNWPQHF. The CDR3 DNA reads as TGTGCCAGCAGCTTGGAAACTGGTAATTGGCCCCAGCATTTT.

J is TRBJ2-1 and V is TRBV6-5; tentative D call: TRBD1 (7 bases). V was trimmed by 6 bases and J by 10 bases, leaving 19 bases between them. The CDR3 is 14 amino acids. Germline-derived CDR1 and CDR2 are MNHEY and SVGAGI. CDR3 nucleotides: TGTGCCAGCAGAGTTAGCCAGGGGGGAGTGGAGCAGTTCTTC. It codes for CASRVSQGGVEQFF.

This chain uses TRBV2 with TRBJ1-6; tentative D call: TRBD1 (6 bases). Trimming stripped 2 bases from V and 9 bases from J, with 14 bases between. Germline assignment: CDR1 SNHLY and CDR2 FYNNEI. This CDR3 has 15 amino acids. Here the CDR3 reads CASSELAGVGSPLHF. CDR3 nucleotides: TGTGCCAGCAGTGAATTAGCAGGGGTAGGTTCACCCCTCCACTTT.

This clonotype has a handful of counts. The CDR3 DNA sequence: TGTGCCAGCAGTCCCGAGACAGGCGTCTATTCACCCCTCCACTTT. It encodes CASSPETGVYSPLHF. V usage is TRBV27 and J usage is TRBJ1-6; TRBD1 is a possible D gene (6 bases). The germline V gene has CDR1 MNHEY and CDR2 SMNVEV (reference sequence). The CDR3 is made up of 15 amino acids. V lost 5 bases, J lost 8 bases, and 16 bases lay in between.

This clonotype was recorded many times. J is TRBJ2-7 and V is TRBV20-1, with TRBD1 matching 7 bases. V lost 5 bases to trimming and J lost 6 bases; unmatched junction nucleotides: 4. There are 11 residues in the CDR3. Germline lookup yields CDR1 DFQATT and CDR2 SNEGSKA (reference sequence). Here the CDR3 reads CSALDRLEQYF. The CDR3 region has the DNA TGCAGTGCTCTGGACAGGCTCGAGCAGTACTTC.

The chain employs TRBV7-3 and TRBJ2-1, with 8 bases aligning to TRBD2. The CDR3 covers 15 residues. Per germline, CDR1 SGHTA and CDR2 FQGTGA. The J segment lost 3 bases and the V segment lost 5 bases, leaving 6 bases of the junction unmatched. CDR3 protein: CASSQLAGNYNEQFF. CDR3 bases: TGTGCCAGCAGCCAGTTAGCGGGAAACTACAATGAGCAGTTCTTC.

The chain is built from TRBV7-9 and TRBJ2-7, with D perhaps matching TRBD2 (6 bases). Germline CDR1 reads SEHNR; CDR2 reads FQNEAQ (reference sequence). CDR3 length equals 17 residues. V was clipped by 3 bases and J by 1 base, with 19 bases between them. DNA for the CDR3: TGTGCCAGCAGCTTTGAACCGGGGGTAACGGCATCCTACGAGCAGTACTTC. Protein product: CASSFEPGVTASYEQYF.